This TCR beta chain appears in the sequencing data of a study of blood T cell repertoires in COVID-19. Produced via immunoSEQ multiplex PCR; TCRdb's table is partial and in-frame only. The sample contains approximately 280,000 clones, about 89% of which appear only once. This clone came up a few times. This CDR3 region has 16 residues. The germline V gene has CDR1 MGHRA and CDR2 YSYEKL. The ends lost 0 bases at V and 4 bases at J; junction bases unmatched: 6. The chain has TRBV4-1 and TRBJ2-1; 7 bases align to TRBD1. Sequencing input: PBMCs or T cells enriched from blood (not recorded which). The origin of this receptor is a woman aged 18-29 years who had recovered from COVID-19. CDR3 sequence: CASSQDRTGAYNEQFF. CDR3 in DNA: TGCGCCAGCAGCCAAGATAGAACAGGGGCTTACAATGAGCAGTTCTTC.